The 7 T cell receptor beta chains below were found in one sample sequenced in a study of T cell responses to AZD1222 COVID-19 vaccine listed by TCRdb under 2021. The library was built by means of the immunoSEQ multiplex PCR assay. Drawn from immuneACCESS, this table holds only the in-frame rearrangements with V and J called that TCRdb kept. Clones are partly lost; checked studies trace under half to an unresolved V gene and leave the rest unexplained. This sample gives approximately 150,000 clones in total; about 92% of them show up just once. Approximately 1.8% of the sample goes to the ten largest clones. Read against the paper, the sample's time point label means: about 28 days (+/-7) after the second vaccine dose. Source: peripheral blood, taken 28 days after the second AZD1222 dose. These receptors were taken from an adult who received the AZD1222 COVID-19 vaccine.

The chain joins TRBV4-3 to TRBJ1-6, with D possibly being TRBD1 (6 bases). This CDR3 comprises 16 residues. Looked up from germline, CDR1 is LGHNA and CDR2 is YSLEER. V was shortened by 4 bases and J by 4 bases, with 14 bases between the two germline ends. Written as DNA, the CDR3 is TGCGCCAGCAGCCGTTTCCGGGACACATATAATTCACCCCTCCACTTT. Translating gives CASSRFRDTYNSPLHF.

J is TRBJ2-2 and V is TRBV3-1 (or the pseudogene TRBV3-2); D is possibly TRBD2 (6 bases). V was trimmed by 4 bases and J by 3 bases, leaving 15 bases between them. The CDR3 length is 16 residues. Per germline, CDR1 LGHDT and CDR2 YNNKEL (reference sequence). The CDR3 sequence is CASSPIGTRDTGELFF. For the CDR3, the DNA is TGTGCCAGCAGCCCAATTGGGACTCGAGACACCGGGGAGCTGTTTTTT.

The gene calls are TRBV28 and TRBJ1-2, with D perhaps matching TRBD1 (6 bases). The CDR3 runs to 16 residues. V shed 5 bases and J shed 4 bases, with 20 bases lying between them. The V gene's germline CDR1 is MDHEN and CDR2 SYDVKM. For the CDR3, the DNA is TGTGCCAGCAGTACTATAGTGTCGCGGACAGCCTATGGCTACACCTTC. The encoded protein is CASSTIVSRTAYGYTF.

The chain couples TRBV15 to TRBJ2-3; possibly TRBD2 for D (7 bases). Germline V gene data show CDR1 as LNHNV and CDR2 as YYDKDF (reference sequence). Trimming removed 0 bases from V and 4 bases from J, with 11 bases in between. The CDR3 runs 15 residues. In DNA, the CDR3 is TGTGCCACCAGCAGAGAGGGGGGGCAGGCAGATACGCAGTATTTT. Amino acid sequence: CATSREGGQADTQYF.

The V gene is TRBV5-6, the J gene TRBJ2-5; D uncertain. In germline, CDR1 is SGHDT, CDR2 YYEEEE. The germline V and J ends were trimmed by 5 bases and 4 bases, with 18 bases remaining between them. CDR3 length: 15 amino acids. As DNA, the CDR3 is TGTGCCAGCAGTCATAGGGTCAAGACCCGAGAGACCCAGTACTTC. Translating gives CASSHRVKTRETQYF.

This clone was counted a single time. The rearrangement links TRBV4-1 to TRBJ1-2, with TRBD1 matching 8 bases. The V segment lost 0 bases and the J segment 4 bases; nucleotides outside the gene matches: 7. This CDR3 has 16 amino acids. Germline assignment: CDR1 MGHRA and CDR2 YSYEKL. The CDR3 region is CASSQDKPGGGYGYTF. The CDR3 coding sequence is TGCGCCAGCAGCCAAGATAAGCCAGGGGGCGGCTATGGCTACACCTTC.

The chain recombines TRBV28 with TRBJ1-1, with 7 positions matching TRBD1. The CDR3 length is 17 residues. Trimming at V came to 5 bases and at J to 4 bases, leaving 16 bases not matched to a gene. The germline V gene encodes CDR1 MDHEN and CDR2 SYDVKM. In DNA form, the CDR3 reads TGTGCCAGCAGTCCTCTACTACAGGGGAGTTTGTTCACTGAAGCTTTCTTT. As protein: CASSPLLQGSLFTEAFF.